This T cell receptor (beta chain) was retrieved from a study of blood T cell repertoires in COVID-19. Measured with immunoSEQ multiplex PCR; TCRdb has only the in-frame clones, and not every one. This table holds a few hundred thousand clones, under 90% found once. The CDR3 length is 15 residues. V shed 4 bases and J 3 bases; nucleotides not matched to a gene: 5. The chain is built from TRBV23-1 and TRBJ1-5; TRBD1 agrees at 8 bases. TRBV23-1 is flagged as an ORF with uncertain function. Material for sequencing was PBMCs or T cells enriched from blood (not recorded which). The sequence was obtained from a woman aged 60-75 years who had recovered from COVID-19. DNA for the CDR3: TGCGCCAGCAGTCTGAGCAGGGGGCCCAATCAGCCCCAGCATTTT. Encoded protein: CASSLSRGPNQPQHF.